The TCR beta chain under discussion was sequenced for a study of blood T cell repertoires in COVID-19. Across the study: Sources were T cells, B-cell-depleted T cells, or PBMCs; the material itself was cDNA or gDNA.

In the authors' methods: Amplification of reference gene primers was used by the study to estimate nucleated cell counts. Sequencing was performed with immunoSEQ multiplex PCR; in TCRdb, only in-frame clones are kept and a portion is missing. For V, J and clone size, that table is used; D and trimming come from the DNA. The data hold approximately 110,000 clones, with approximately 85% observed a single time. CDR3 length: 14 residues. V was cut by 5 bases and J by 0 bases, with 10 bases left in between. In germline, CDR1 is LNHDA, CDR2 SQIVND (reference sequence). Seattle participants joined during active infection and were tracked over time.

The source material was peripheral blood. The J gene is TRBJ1-1, the V gene TRBV19; D call uncertain. This TCR derives from a woman between 55 and 75 years old with COVID-19, enrolled during active disease. CDR3 in amino acids: CASSFSPLNTEAFF. In nucleotides, the CDR3 is TGTGCCAGTAGTTTCTCCCCTTTGAACACTGAAGCTTTCTTT.